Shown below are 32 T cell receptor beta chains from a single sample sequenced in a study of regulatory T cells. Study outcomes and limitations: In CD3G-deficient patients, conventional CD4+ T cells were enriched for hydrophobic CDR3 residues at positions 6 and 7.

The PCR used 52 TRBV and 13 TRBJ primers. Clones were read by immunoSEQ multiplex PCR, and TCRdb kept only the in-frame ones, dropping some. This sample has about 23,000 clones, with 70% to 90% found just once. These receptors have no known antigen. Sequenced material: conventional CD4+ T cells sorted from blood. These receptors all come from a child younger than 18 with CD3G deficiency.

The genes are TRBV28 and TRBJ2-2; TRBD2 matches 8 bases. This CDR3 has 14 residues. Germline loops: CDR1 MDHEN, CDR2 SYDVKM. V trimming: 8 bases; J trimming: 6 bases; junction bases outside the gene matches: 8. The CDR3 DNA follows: TGTGCCAGCGGCGGGACTAGGGGCCCCGGGGAGCTGTTTTTT. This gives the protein CASGGTRGPGELFF.

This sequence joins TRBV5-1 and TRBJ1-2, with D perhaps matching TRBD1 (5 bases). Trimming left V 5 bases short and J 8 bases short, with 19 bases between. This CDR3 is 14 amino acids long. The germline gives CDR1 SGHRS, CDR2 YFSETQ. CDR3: CASRPSGRGGGYTF. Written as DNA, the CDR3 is TGCGCCAGCAGACCGTCAGGGAGGGGAGGCGGCTACACCTTC.

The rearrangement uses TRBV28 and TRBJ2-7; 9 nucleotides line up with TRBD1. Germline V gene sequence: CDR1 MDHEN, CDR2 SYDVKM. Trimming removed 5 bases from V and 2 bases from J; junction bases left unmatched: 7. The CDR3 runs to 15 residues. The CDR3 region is CASSNRDRVPYEQYF. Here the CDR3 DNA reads TGTGCCAGCAGTAACCGGGACAGGGTCCCCTACGAGCAGTACTTC.

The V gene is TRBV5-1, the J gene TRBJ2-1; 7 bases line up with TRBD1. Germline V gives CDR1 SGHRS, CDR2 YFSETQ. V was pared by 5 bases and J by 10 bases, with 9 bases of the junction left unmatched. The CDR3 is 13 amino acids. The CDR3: CASRYEGAIEQFF. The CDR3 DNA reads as TGCGCCAGCAGGTACGAGGGGGCGATCGAGCAGTTCTTC.

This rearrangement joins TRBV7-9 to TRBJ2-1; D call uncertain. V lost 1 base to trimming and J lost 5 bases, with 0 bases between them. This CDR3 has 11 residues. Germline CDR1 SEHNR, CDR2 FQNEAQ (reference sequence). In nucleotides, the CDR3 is TGTGCCAGCAGCTTAGACAATGAGCAGTTCTTC. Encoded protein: CASSLDNEQFF.

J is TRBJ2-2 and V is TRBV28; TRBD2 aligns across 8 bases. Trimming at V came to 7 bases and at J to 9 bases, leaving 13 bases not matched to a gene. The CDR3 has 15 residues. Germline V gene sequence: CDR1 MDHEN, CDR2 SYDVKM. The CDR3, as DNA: TGTGCCAGCACCGACGGGAGGGCCGCGAGGAGGGAGCTGTTTTTT. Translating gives CASTDGRAARRELFF.

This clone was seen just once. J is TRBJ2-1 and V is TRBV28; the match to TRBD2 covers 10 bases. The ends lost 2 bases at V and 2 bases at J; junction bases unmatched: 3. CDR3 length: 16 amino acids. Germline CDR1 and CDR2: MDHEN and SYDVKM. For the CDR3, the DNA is TGTGCCAGCAGTTTAATAGCGGGAGGTCCCTACAATGAGCAGTTCTTC. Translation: CASSLIAGGPYNEQFF.

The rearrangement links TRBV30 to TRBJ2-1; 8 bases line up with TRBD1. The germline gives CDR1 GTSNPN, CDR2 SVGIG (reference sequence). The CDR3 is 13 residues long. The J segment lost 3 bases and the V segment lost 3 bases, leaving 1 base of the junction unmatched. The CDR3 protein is CAWSGTGYNEQFF. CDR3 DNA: TGTGCCTGGAGCGGGACAGGCTACAATGAGCAGTTCTTC.

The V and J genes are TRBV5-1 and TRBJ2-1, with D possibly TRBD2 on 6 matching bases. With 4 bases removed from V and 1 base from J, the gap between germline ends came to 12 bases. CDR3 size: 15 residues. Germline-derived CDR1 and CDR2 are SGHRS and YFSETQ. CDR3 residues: CASSQGGESYNEQFF. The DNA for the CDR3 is TGCGCCAGCAGCCAAGGAGGGGAATCCTACAATGAGCAGTTCTTC.

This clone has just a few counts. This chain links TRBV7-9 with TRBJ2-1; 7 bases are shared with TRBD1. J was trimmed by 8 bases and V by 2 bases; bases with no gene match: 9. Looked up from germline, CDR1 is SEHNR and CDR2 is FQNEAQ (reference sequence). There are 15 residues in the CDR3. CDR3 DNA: TGTGCCAGCAGCTTATATAAGGGGGCGATGGATGAGCAGTTCTTC. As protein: CASSLYKGAMDEQFF.

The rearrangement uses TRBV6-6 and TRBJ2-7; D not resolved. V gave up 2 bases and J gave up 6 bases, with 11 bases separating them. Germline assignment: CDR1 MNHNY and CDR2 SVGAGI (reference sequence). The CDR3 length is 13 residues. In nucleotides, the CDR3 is TGTGCCAGCAGTTACGGAACTCTGCGCGAGCAGTACTTC. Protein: CASSYGTLREQYF.

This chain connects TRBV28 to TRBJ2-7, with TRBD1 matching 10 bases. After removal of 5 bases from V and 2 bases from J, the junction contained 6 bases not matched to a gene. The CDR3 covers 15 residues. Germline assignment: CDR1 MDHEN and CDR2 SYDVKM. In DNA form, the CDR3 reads TGTGCCAGCAGTCTGGGGGGACAGGGGACCTACGAGCAGTACTTC. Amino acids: CASSLGGQGTYEQYF.

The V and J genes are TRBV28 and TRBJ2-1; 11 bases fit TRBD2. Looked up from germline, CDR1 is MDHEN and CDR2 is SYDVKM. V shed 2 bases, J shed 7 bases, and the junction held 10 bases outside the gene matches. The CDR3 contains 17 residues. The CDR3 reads CASSLVLAGGPRNEQFF. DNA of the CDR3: TGTGCCAGCAGTTTAGTGTTAGCGGGAGGGCCTAGGAATGAGCAGTTCTTC.

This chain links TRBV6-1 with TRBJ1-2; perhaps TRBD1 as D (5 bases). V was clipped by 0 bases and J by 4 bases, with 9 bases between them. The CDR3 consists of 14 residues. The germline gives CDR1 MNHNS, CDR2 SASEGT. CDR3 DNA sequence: TGTGCCAGCAGTGAAGCCCCGACAGTCTATGGCTACACCTTC. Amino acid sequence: CASSEAPTVYGYTF.

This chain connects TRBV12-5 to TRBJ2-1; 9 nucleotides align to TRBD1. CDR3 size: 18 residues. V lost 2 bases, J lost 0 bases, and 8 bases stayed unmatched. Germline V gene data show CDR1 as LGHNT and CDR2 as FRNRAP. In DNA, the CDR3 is TGTGCTAGTGGTTTGAAGGGACAGGGACCTTACTCCTACAATGAGCAGTTCTTC. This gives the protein CASGLKGQGPYSYNEQFF. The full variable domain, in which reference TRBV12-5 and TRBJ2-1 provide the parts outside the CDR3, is DARVTQTPRHKVTEMGQEVTMRCQPILGHNTVFWYRQTMMQGLELLAYFRNRAPLDDSGMPKDRFSAEMPDATLATLKIQPSEPRDSAVYFCASGLKGQGPYSYNEQFFGPGTRLTVL.

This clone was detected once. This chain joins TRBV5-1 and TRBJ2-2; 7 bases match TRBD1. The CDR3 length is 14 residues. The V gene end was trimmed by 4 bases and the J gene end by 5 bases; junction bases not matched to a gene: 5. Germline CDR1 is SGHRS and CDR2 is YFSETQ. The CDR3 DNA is TGCGCCAGCAGCAGGGACAGTTCAACCGGGGAGCTGTTTTTT. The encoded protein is CASSRDSSTGELFF.

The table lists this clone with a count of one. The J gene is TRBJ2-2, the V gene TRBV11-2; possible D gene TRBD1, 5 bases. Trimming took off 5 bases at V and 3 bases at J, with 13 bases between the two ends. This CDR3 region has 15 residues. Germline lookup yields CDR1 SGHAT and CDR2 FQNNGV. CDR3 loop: CASSAQGSYTGELFF. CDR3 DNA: TGTGCCAGCAGCGCTCAGGGAAGCTACACCGGGGAGCTGTTTTTT.

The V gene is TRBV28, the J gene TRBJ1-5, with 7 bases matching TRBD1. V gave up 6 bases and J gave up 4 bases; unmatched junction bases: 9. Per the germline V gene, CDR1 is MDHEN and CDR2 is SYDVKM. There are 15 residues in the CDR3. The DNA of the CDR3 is TGTGCCAGCAGACCAAGGGACAGATTTAATCAGCCCCAGCATTTT. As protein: CASRPRDRFNQPQHF.

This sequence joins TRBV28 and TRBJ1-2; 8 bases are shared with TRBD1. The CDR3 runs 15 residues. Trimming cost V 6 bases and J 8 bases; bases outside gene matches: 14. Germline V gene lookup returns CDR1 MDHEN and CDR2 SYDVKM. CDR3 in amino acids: CASRSSGGARGGYTF. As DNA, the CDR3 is TGTGCCAGCAGATCGTCAGGGGGCGCGAGGGGCGGCTACACCTTC.

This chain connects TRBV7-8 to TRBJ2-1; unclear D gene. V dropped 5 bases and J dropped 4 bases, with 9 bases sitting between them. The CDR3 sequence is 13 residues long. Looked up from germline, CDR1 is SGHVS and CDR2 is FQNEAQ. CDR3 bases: TGTGCCAGCAGCCCAGGCCCGTACAATGAGCAGTTCTTC. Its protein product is CASSPGPYNEQFF.

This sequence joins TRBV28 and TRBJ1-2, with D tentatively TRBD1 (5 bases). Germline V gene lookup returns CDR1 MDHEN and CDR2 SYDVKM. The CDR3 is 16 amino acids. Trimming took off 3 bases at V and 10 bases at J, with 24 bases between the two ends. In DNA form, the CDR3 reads TGTGCCAGCAGTTTTCCCAGCGGGGCGGCGAAAAGGGACTACACCTTC. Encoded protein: CASSFPSGAAKRDYTF.

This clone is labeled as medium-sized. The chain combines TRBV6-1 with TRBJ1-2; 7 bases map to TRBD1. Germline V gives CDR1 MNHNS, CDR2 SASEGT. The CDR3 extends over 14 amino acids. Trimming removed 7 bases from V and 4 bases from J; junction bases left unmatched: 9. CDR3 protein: CASNPGQTFYGYTF. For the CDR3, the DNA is TGTGCCAGCAATCCGGGACAGACCTTCTATGGCTACACCTTC.

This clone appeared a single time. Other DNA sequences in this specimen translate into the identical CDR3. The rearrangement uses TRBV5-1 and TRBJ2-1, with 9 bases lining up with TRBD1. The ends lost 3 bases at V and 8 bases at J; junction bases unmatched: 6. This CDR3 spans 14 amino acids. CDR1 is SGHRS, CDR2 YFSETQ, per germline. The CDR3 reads CASSSGTGLHEQFF. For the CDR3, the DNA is TGCGCCAGCAGCTCCGGGACAGGGTTGCATGAGCAGTTCTTC.

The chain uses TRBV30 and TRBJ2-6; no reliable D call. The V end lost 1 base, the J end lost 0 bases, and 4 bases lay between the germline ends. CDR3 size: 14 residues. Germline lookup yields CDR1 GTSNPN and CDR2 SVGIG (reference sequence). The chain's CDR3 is CAWSETSGANVLTF. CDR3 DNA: TGTGCCTGGAGTGAGACCTCTGGGGCCAACGTCCTGACTTTC.

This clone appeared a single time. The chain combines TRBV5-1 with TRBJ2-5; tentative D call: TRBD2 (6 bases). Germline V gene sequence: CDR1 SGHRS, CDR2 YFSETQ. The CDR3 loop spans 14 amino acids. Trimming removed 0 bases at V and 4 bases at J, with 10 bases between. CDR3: CASSLAWGGETQYF. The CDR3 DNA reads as TGCGCCAGCAGCTTGGCCTGGGGAGGAGAGACCCAGTACTTC.

The CDR3 coding sequence is TGTGCCAGCACACAGGGTCTTCATAGCAATCAGCCCCAGCATTTT. It specifies CASTQGLHSNQPQHF. V usage is TRBV6-1 and J usage is TRBJ1-5, with TRBD1 as a possible D gene (6 bases). The germline V and J ends were trimmed by 7 bases and 0 bases, with 13 bases remaining between them. The CDR3 covers 15 residues. Germline V CDR1 and CDR2: MNHNS, SASEGT.

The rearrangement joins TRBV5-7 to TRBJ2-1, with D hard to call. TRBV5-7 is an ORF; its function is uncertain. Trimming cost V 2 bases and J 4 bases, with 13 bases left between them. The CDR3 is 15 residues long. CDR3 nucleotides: TGTGCCAGCAGCTTTTCTTCTACCACATACAATGAGCAGTTCTTC. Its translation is CASSFSSTTYNEQFF.

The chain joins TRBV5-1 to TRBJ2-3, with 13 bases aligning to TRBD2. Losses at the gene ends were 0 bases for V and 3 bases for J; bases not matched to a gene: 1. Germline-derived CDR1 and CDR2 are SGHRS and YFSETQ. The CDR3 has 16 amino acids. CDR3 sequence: CASSLGTSGRTDTQYF. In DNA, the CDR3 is TGCGCCAGCAGCTTGGGGACTAGCGGGAGAACAGATACGCAGTATTTT.

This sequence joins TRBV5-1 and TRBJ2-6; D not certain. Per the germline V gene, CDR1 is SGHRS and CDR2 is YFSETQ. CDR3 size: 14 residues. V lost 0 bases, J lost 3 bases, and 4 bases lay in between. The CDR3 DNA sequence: TGCGCCAGCAGCTTGGCTGGTGGGGCCAACGTCCTGACTTTC. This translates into CASSLAGGANVLTF.

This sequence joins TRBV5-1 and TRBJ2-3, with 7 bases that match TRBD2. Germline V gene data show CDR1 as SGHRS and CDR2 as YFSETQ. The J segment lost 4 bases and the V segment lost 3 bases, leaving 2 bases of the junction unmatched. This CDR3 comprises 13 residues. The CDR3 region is CASSSGRADTQYF. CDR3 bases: TGCGCCAGCAGCTCTGGGAGGGCAGATACGCAGTATTTT. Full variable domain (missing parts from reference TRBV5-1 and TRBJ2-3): KAGVTQTPRYLIKTRGQQVTLSCSPISGHRSVSWYQQTPGQGLQFLFEYFSETQRNKGNFPGRFSGRQFSNSRSEMNVSTLELGDSALYLCASSSGRADTQYFGPGTRLTVL.

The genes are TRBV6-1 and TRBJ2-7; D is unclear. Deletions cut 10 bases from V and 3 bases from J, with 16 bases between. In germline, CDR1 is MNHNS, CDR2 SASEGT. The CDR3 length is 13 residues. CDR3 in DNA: TGTGCCACCGGCTTCCGGGCCTACTACGAGCAGTACTTC. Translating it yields CATGFRAYYEQYF.

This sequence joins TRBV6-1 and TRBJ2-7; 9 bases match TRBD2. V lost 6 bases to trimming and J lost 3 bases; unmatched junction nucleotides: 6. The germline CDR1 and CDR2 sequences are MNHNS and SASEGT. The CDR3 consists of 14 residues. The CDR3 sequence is CASRVTSGNYEQYF. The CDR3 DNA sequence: TGTGCCAGCAGGGTGACTAGCGGTAACTACGAGCAGTACTTC.